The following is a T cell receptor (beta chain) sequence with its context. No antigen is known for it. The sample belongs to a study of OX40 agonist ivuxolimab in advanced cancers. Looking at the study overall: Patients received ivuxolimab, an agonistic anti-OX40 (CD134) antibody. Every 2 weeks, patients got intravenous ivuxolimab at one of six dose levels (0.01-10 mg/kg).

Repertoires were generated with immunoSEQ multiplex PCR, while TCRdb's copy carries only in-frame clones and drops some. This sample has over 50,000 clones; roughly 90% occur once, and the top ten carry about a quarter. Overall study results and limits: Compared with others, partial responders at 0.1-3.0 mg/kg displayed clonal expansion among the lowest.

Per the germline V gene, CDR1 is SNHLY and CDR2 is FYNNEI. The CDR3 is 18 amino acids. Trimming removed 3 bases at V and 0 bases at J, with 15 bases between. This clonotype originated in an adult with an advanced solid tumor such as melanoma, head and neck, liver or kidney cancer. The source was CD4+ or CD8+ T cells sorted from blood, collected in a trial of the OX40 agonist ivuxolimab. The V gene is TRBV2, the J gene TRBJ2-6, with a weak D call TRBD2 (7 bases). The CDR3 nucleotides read TGTGCCAGCAGTGATCGGGGGGCGCACCTCTCTGGGGCCAACGTCCTGACTTTC. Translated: CASSDRGAHLSGANVLTF.